Presented here are 13 T cell receptor beta chains from one specimen sequenced in a study of post-analysis software for immune sequencing data. Presence of unique molecular identifiers characterized the TCR beta cDNA libraries. TCRdb processed the PCR reads anew with MiXCR; each CDR3 protein has one entry. The sample includes roughly 150,000 distinct CDR3 sequences, approximately 35% seen only once; the top ten take 25% to 35%. Material: blood, obtained after autologous hematopoietic stem cell transplantation. Receptor source: a girl between 5 and 17 years old with multiple sclerosis.

This clonotype appeared many times. The rearrangement joins TRBV20-1 to TRBJ2-7; unclear D gene. CDR1 and CDR2 (germline): DFQATT, SNEGSKA (reference sequence). The CDR3 contains 15 residues. V was pared by 1 base and J by 2 bases, with 15 bases between. The CDR3 here is CSARGGVRPPYEQYF. The CDR3 nucleotides are TGCAGTGCTAGAGGTGGGGTCAGACCCCCCTACGAGCAGTACTTC.

J is TRBJ1-4 and V is TRBV7-2; no clear D gene. V lost 1 base, J lost 4 bases, and 10 bases lay in between. Germline lookup yields CDR1 SGHTA and CDR2 FQGNSA. The CDR3 runs 15 residues. The CDR3 DNA is TGTGCCAGCAGCTTAGGTACACTGGGTAATGAAAAACTGTTTTTT. Residues: CASSLGTLGNEKLFF.

V and J are TRBV7-9 and TRBJ2-1; TRBD1 aligns across 9 bases. Trimming took 5 bases from V and 3 from J; bases not matched to a gene: 8. There are 16 residues in the CDR3. Germline assignment: CDR1 SEHNR and CDR2 FQNEAQ (reference sequence). The chain's CDR3 is CASSARGQGDYNEQFF. DNA of the CDR3: TGTGCCAGCAGCGCCCGGGGACAGGGAGACTACAATGAGCAGTTCTTC.

This chain uses TRBV7-8 with TRBJ1-2; TRBD1 agrees at 7 bases. This CDR3 has 13 residues. Losses at the gene ends were 5 bases for V and 4 bases for J; bases not matched to a gene: 4. Germline-derived CDR1 and CDR2 are SGHVS and FQNEAQ. The CDR3 sequence is CASSPRQGYGYTF. CDR3 nucleotide sequence: TGTGCCAGCAGCCCCAGACAGGGCTATGGCTACACCTTC.

This clonotype was seen a handful of times. The chain recombines TRBV5-1 with TRBJ1-2, with 9 bases fitting TRBD1. The V gene's germline CDR1 is SGHRS and CDR2 YFSETQ. The CDR3 consists of 15 residues. Trimming cost V 4 bases and J 2 bases; bases outside gene matches: 6. The DNA of the CDR3 is TGCGCCAGCAGCCCGACAGGGGGTAGAAACTATGGCTACACCTTC. This encodes CASSPTGGRNYGYTF.

This chain joins TRBV6-1 and TRBJ1-5; D is unresolved. The germline CDR1 and CDR2 sequences are MNHNS and SASEGT. The V gene lost 6 bases and the J gene lost 0 bases, with 12 bases spanning the gap. CDR3 length equals 15 residues. CDR3 region: CASSLVDGSNQPQHF. The CDR3 DNA sequence: TGTGCCAGCAGCCTCGTGGACGGTAGCAATCAGCCCCAGCATTTT.

V usage is TRBV7-9 and J usage is TRBJ2-3; 7 bases are a match to TRBD2. V shed 5 bases, J shed 3 bases, and the junction held 5 bases outside the gene matches. The CDR3 is 14 residues long. Germline loops: CDR1 SEHNR, CDR2 FQNEAQ (reference sequence). Here the CDR3 reads CASSPRELTDTQYF. CDR3 nucleotide sequence: TGTGCCAGCAGCCCGCGGGAGTTGACAGATACGCAGTATTTT.

This clonotype was recorded many times. The chain joins TRBV20-1 to TRBJ2-3, with a possible D match to TRBD2 (5 bases). CDR1 and CDR2 (germline): DFQATT, SNEGSKA (reference sequence). CDR3 length equals 15 residues. Trimming left V 2 bases short and J 0 bases short, with 12 bases between. The DNA of the CDR3 is TGCAGTGCTAGACGTAGGCGGGTTAGCACAGATACGCAGTATTTT. This translates into CSARRRRVSTDTQYF.

V usage is TRBV5-1 and J usage is TRBJ2-5; 9 nucleotides agree with TRBD1. Trimming removed 0 bases from V and 5 bases from J; junction bases left unmatched: 5. Germline loops: CDR1 SGHRS, CDR2 YFSETQ. The CDR3 extends over 15 amino acids. The CDR3 DNA reads as TGCGCCAGCAGCTTGGGACAGGGGGTCGTCGAGACCCAGTACTTC. Translated, it gives CASSLGQGVVETQYF.

This sequence joins TRBV18 and TRBJ2-6; the D call may be TRBD1 or TRBD2 (6 bases each). Germline V gives CDR1 KGHSH, CDR2 LQKENI. This CDR3 contains 16 residues. The germline V and J ends were trimmed by 3 bases and 4 bases, with 13 bases remaining between them. The CDR3 region is CASSPRGALGANVLTF. The CDR3 region has the DNA TGTGCCAGCTCACCGAGGGGGGCCCTGGGGGCCAACGTCCTGACTTTC.

This clonotype was observed many times. The rearrangement uses TRBV7-2 and TRBJ2-5; 9 bases agree with TRBD1. The V segment lost 5 bases and the J segment 4 bases; nucleotides outside the gene matches: 8. CDR1 and CDR2 (germline): SGHTA, FQGNSA. The length of the CDR3 is 15 residues. The CDR3: CASSRRTGEGETQYF. Written as DNA, the CDR3 is TGTGCCAGCAGCCGACGGACAGGGGAAGGAGAGACCCAGTACTTC.

This clonotype is medium-sized. V usage is TRBV11-2 and J usage is TRBJ2-6; D remains unclear. Germline CDR1 reads SGHAT; CDR2 reads FQNNGV. This CDR3 region has 15 residues. V was clipped by 5 bases and J by 0 bases, with 8 bases between them. The CDR3 nucleotides read TGTGCCAGCAGCGCAGGATACTCTGGGGCCAACGTCCTGACTTTC. Translated, it gives CASSAGYSGANVLTF. Full variable domain (rest looked up from reference TRBV11-2 and TRBJ2-6): EAGVAQSPRYKIIEKRQSVAFWCNPISGHATLYWYQQILGQGPKLLIQFQNNGVVDDSQLPKDRFSAERLKGVDSTLKIQPAKLEDSAVYLCASSAGYSGANVLTFGAGSRLTVL.

V and J are TRBV12-3 or TRBV12-4 and TRBJ2-7; 9 bases map to TRBD2. After removal of 3 bases from V and 4 bases from J, the junction contained 7 bases not matched to a gene. This CDR3 has 15 residues. This CDR3 is CASSFLAGVKYEQYF. The CDR3, as DNA: TGTGCCAGCAGTTTTTTAGCGGGAGTAAAGTACGAGCAGTACTTC.